This TCR beta chain was sequenced in a study of response to subunit inactivated influenza vaccine. This clonotype was seen only a few times. The antigen is undetermined. Study-level points and caveats: Authors suggested few new T cells are recruited by each seasonal influenza vaccination.

The CDR3 totals 14 residues. Trimming left V 10 bases short and J 1 base short, with 11 bases between. TCRdb analysed the RT-PCR reads with MiXCR anew, one entry per CDR3 protein. The repertoire holds under 950,000 distinct CDR3 sequences, with approximately 21% as singletons. The chain couples TRBV12-3 or TRBV12-4 to TRBJ2-6; a weak D match, TRBD1 (6 bases). The clonotype comes from a man aged 50 to 59 who received an inactivated influenza vaccine. The starting material was PBMCs from blood, obtained roughly 5 days after vaccination. The CDR3 region has the DNA TGTGCCACAAGAACAGGGTCTGGGGCCAACGTCCTGACTTTC. Protein sequence: CATRTGSGANVLTF.